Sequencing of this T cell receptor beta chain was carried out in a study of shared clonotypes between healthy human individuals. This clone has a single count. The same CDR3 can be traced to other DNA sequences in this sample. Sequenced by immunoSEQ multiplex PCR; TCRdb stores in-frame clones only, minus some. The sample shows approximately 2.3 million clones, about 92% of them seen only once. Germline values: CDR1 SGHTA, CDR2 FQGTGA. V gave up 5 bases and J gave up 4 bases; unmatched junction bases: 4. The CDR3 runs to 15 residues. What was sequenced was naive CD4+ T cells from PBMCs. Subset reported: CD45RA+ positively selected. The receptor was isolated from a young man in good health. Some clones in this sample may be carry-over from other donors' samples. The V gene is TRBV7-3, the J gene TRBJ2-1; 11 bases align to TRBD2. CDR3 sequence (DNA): TGTGCCAGCAGCACGCTAGCGGGGGGATACAATGAGCAGTTCTTC. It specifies CASSTLAGGYNEQFF.